This passage covers 26 T cell receptor beta chains from one sample sequenced in a study of cytomegalovirus exposure and HLA in healthy donors. PCR primers comprised 60 Vbeta and 13 Jbeta primers. TCRdb's copy holds only in-frame clones and misses some; the assay was immunoSEQ multiplex PCR. The data show 200,000 to 250,000 clones, over 65% seen once. Sequenced sample: PBMCs. The receptor source for this set is a human donor in good health.

CDR3 bases: TGTGCCAGCAGCTTATCTGGAGTGCAGTACTTC. Translated: CASSLSGVQYF. The rearrangement links TRBV11-2 to TRBJ2-7, with unresolved D. V was shortened by 2 bases and J by 9 bases, with 8 bases between the two germline ends. The germline V gene has CDR1 SGHAT and CDR2 FQNNGV. The CDR3 has 11 amino acids.

The V call is TRBV6-5, the J call TRBJ1-1; D is perhaps TRBD1 (5 bases). The CDR3 runs to 15 residues. Trimming left V 7 bases short and J 1 base short, with 16 bases between. In germline, CDR1 is MNHEY, CDR2 SVGAGI. CDR3 sequence (DNA): TGTGCCAGCACCCCCCGGGGGTATCCGAACACTGAAGCTTTCTTT. Encoded protein: CASTPRGYPNTEAFF.

The CDR3 loop is CASSDRTGWNTEAFF. CDR3 in DNA: TGTGCCAGCTCAGACCGGACAGGGTGGAACACTGAAGCTTTCTTT. The chain carries TRBV18 and TRBJ1-1, with TRBD1 identical over 8 bases. CDR3 size: 15 residues. Germline CDR1 KGHSH, CDR2 LQKENI. Trimming removed 5 bases from V and 1 base from J; junction bases left unmatched: 6.

This clone was recorded only once. The genes are TRBV7-8 and TRBJ2-7; no clear D. V lost 1 base and J 6 bases, leaving 10 bases between the germline ends. The CDR3 totals 13 residues. The germline CDR1 and CDR2 sequences are SGHVS and FQNEAQ. CDR3 in DNA: TGTGCCAGCAGCTTAGGTAGTGCACCCGAGCAGTACTTC. Translation: CASSLGSAPEQYF.

V is TRBV29-1 and J is TRBJ2-1; 11 nucleotides match TRBD2. This CDR3 has 15 residues. J gave up 5 bases and V 1 base, and 4 bases lay outside the gene matches. Germline loops: CDR1 SQVTM, CDR2 ANQGSEA. In DNA, the CDR3 is TGCAGCGTTGAAGTAGCGGGAGGGCGGGACAATGAGCAGTTCTTC. It translates to CSVEVAGGRDNEQFF.

V is TRBV25-1 and J is TRBJ1-2; TRBD1 matches 7 bases. V lost 4 bases, J lost 6 bases, and 8 bases stayed unmatched. This CDR3 comprises 14 residues. Per the germline V gene, CDR1 is MGHDK and CDR2 is SYGVNS. CDR3 residues: CASSAHGQAHGYTF. DNA of the CDR3: TGTGCCAGCAGTGCTCACGGACAGGCCCATGGCTACACCTTC.

The chain's CDR3 is CASSSTPIVEQYF. As DNA, the CDR3 is TGTGCCAGCAGCTCCACTCCCATTGTCGAGCAGTACTTC. The chain couples TRBV11-2 to TRBJ2-7; no clear D. In germline, CDR1 is SGHAT, CDR2 FQNNGV. The CDR3 loop spans 13 amino acids. Trimming pared 4 bases from V and 6 bases from J, leaving 13 bases between.

The rearrangement uses TRBV7-2 and TRBJ2-1; TRBD2 agrees at 9 bases. The V gene end was trimmed by 5 bases and the J gene end by 5 bases; junction bases not matched to a gene: 7. Germline values: CDR1 SGHTA, CDR2 FQGNSA. The CDR3 consists of 15 residues. The CDR3 loop reads CASSRGASGNNEQFF. CDR3 sequence (DNA): TGTGCCAGCAGCCGAGGGGCTAGCGGGAACAATGAGCAGTTCTTC.

The CDR3 spells CASSIKGEGSYEQYF. DNA of the CDR3: TGTGCCAGTAGTATTAAGGGGGAGGGTTCCTACGAGCAGTACTTC. This chain connects TRBV19 to TRBJ2-7; D is possibly TRBD2 (7 bases). This CDR3 comprises 15 residues. V was trimmed by 3 bases and J by 1 base, leaving 13 bases between them. Germline values: CDR1 LNHDA, CDR2 SQIVND (reference sequence). Using reference TRBV19 and TRBJ2-7 for the parts outside the CDR3, the full variable domain is DGGITQSPKYLFRKEGQNVTLSCEQNLNHDAMYWYRQDPGQGLRLIYYSQIVNDFQKGDIAEGYSVSREKKESFPLTVTSAQKNPTAFYLCASSIKGEGSYEQYFGPGTRLTVT.

The rearrangement uses TRBV18 and TRBJ1-1; 7 bases are a match to TRBD1. CDR3 length: 15 residues. The V segment lost 2 bases and the J segment 0 bases; nucleotides outside the gene matches: 3. Germline CDR1 KGHSH, CDR2 LQKENI. In nucleotides, the CDR3 is TGTGCCAGCTCACCAGGGACAGACATGAACACTGAAGCTTTCTTT. Amino acid sequence: CASSPGTDMNTEAFF.

The chain employs TRBV5-4 and TRBJ1-2; D is perhaps TRBD1 (5 bases). The V and J ends lost 1 base and 4 bases respectively, with 11 bases between them. Germline assignment: CDR1 SGHNT and CDR2 YYREEE (reference sequence). The CDR3 runs 14 residues. For the CDR3, the DNA is TGTGCCAGCAGCTTGAGCAGGGCCCTCTATGGCTACACCTTC. Its translation is CASSLSRALYGYTF.

This rearrangement joins TRBV23-1 to TRBJ1-1, with a possible D match to TRBD1 (5 bases). TRBV23-1 has ORF status, its function being uncertain. The CDR3 consists of 15 residues. The germline V and J ends were trimmed by 0 bases and 1 base, with 9 bases remaining between them. CDR3 in amino acids: CASSQSLTANTEAFF. In DNA form, the CDR3 reads TGCGCCAGCAGTCAATCCTTGACAGCGAACACTGAAGCTTTCTTT.

The rearrangement joins TRBV4-1 to TRBJ2-7; 10 nucleotides agree with TRBD2. This CDR3 has 16 residues. Trimming cost V 3 bases and J 4 bases; bases outside gene matches: 9. Germline CDR1 MGHRA, CDR2 YSYEKL. The CDR3 DNA follows: TGCGCCAGCAGCCAGGAAGCGGGAGGGCCCCGATACGAGCAGTACTTC. Protein product: CASSQEAGGPRYEQYF.

The chain recombines TRBV6-5 with TRBJ2-3; 7 positions agree with TRBD2. The trim removed 4 bases at V and 8 bases at J, leaving 15 bases unmatched. The CDR3 is 16 amino acids. Germline V gives CDR1 MNHEY, CDR2 SVGAGI. Here the CDR3 reads CASSWTRPAVGGTQYF. Written as DNA, the CDR3 is TGTGCCAGCAGTTGGACTAGACCCGCGGTGGGGGGTACGCAGTATTTT.

This clone was observed a few times. Germline is not matched at one junction end, which may reflect a read error. The genes are TRBV7-9 and TRBJ2-7; D perhaps matches TRBD2 (5 bases). The germline CDR1 and CDR2 sequences are SEHNR and FQNEAQ (reference sequence). CDR3 size: 14 residues. DNA for the CDR3: TGTTCCAGCAGCTTAGGGAGAGGGAACCACGAGCAGTACTTC. It codes for CSSSLGRGNHEQYF.

This clone was recorded only once. The V call is TRBV6-4, the J call TRBJ2-1; 14 nucleotides match TRBD2. The CDR3 loop spans 15 amino acids. The germline gives CDR1 MRHNA, CDR2 SNTAGT. V shed 6 bases, J shed 6 bases, and the junction held 4 bases outside the gene matches. The chain's CDR3 is CASSPGLAGVNEQFF. The CDR3 bases are TGTGCCAGCAGCCCGGGACTAGCGGGAGTCAATGAGCAGTTCTTC.

The gene calls are TRBV4-1 and TRBJ2-3; D is undetermined. V was trimmed by 1 base and J by 0 bases, leaving 8 bases between them. Per germline, CDR1 MGHRA and CDR2 YSYEKL. The CDR3 length is 15 residues. This chain's CDR3 is CASSQGSSSTDTQYF. The CDR3 region has the DNA TGCGCCAGCAGCCAAGGTAGTAGCAGCACAGATACGCAGTATTTT.

This clone was counted a few times. This sequence joins TRBV29-1 and TRBJ2-1; 7 nucleotides line up with TRBD2. The CDR3 has 13 residues. CDR1 and CDR2 from the germline V gene are SQVTM and ANQGSEA. V lost 2 bases, J lost 6 bases, and 4 bases stayed unmatched. CDR3 sequence reads: CSVENGRRNEQFF. The CDR3 region has the DNA TGCAGCGTTGAAAACGGGAGGCGCAATGAGCAGTTCTTC.

The chain combines TRBV7-6 with TRBJ2-7; 12 bases fit TRBD2. V lost 5 bases to trimming and J lost 6 bases; unmatched junction nucleotides: 11. The CDR3 spans 16 residues. The germline gives CDR1 SGHVS, CDR2 FNYEAQ. The CDR3 DNA is TGTGCCAGCAGCCCCCATCGACTAGCGGGAGCTAGCGAGCAGTACTTC. Translation: CASSPHRLAGASEQYF.

The V gene is TRBV19, the J gene TRBJ2-1, with 9 bases matching TRBD1. In germline, CDR1 is LNHDA, CDR2 SQIVND (reference sequence). V shed 8 bases and J 4 bases; nucleotides not matched to a gene: 15. The CDR3 extends over 17 amino acids. In DNA form, the CDR3 reads TGTGCCAGTGGAATACAGGGGGCTGCGGGGAGGTACAATGAGCAGTTCTTC. The encoded protein is CASGIQGAAGRYNEQFF. The full variable domain, rest sourced from reference TRBV19 and TRBJ2-1, is DGGITQSPKYLFRKEGQNVTLSCEQNLNHDAMYWYRQDPGQGLRLIYYSQIVNDFQKGDIAEGYSVSREKKESFPLTVTSAQKNPTAFYLCASGIQGAAGRYNEQFFGPGTRLTVL.

The V and J genes are TRBV20-1 and TRBJ1-2; the D gene is possibly TRBD1 (5 bases). The CDR3 is 10 residues long. Trimming stripped 2 bases from V and 14 bases from J, with 12 bases between. The germline CDR1 and CDR2 sequences are DFQATT and SNEGSKA (reference sequence). This chain's CDR3 is CSARNLGVTF. DNA of the CDR3: TGCAGTGCTAGAAATTTAGGGGTGACCTTC.

The genes are TRBV6-6 and TRBJ2-7; TRBD2 might be the D (6 bases). CDR1 MNHNY and CDR2 SVGAGI come from the germline V gene (reference sequence). This CDR3 region has 15 residues. V lost 5 bases to trimming and J lost 7 bases, with 21 bases between them. This CDR3 is CASSTRLDSVREQYF. CDR3 DNA sequence: TGTGCCAGCAGTACCCGACTAGACTCCGTCCGGGAGCAGTACTTC.

The V and J genes are TRBV27 and TRBJ2-7, with 13 bases fitting TRBD2. The J segment lost 3 bases and the V segment lost 5 bases, leaving 7 bases of the junction unmatched. The CDR3 has 16 residues. Germline CDR1 MNHEY, CDR2 SMNVEV (reference sequence). The CDR3 DNA reads TGTGCCAGCAGTCCCTCCGGACTAGCGGGAGACTACGAGCAGTACTTC. This encodes CASSPSGLAGDYEQYF.

The gene calls are TRBV7-9 and TRBJ2-1; TRBD2 aligns across 11 bases. Germline values: CDR1 SEHNR, CDR2 FQNEAQ (reference sequence). The V and J ends lost 1 base and 6 bases, in that order; junction bases with no gene match: 5. This CDR3 region has 16 residues. CDR3 residues: CASSLDGTSGGNEQFF. The CDR3 DNA sequence: TGTGCCAGCAGCTTAGACGGGACTAGCGGAGGCAATGAGCAGTTCTTC.

The rearrangement joins TRBV10-3 to TRBJ2-3, with D hard to call. The V end lost 0 bases, the J end lost 0 bases, and 13 bases lay between the germline ends. In germline, CDR1 is ENHRY, CDR2 SYGVKD. This CDR3 region has 17 residues. Written as DNA, the CDR3 is TGTGCCATCAGTGAGTCGAGCGAGTTGTTTAGCACAGATACGCAGTATTTT. It codes for CAISESSELFSTDTQYF.

V and J are TRBV2 and TRBJ2-7; 15 bases align to TRBD2. V trimming: 6 bases; J trimming: 4 bases; junction bases outside the gene matches: 1. Germline lookup yields CDR1 SNHLY and CDR2 FYNNEI. This CDR3 is 14 amino acids long. CDR3 amino acids: CASRGLAGGYEQYF. The CDR3 coding sequence is TGTGCCAGCAGGGGACTAGCGGGAGGTTACGAGCAGTACTTC.